This T cell receptor (beta chain) originates from a study of monozygotic twins with inflammatory bowel disease. Comment on this clonotype: Antigen unknown.

Study-wide points: No one strong IBD-associated signal or clonotype was supported.

Reanalyzing the 5' RACE reads, TCRdb keeps one entry per CDR3 protein, without DNA. The listing records about 300,000 distinct CDR3 sequences. The CDR3 runs 17 residues. The V gene's germline CDR1 is KGHSH and CDR2 LQKENI. The sequenced sample consisted of blood. The V call is TRBV18, the J call TRBJ1-2; TCRdb's D call of TRBD1 is untestable without DNA. This TCR derives from a human donor with ulcerative colitis or Crohn's disease, or a healthy co-twin of an affected twin (not recorded which). CDR3: CASSPSPDREGQYGYTF.